This entry is about one TCR beta chain. The sample comes from a study of blood T cell repertoires in COVID-19. Germline CDR1 is ENHRY and CDR2 is SYGVKD. V gave up 6 bases and J gave up 5 bases; unmatched junction bases: 8. CDR3 size: 15 residues. Profiled with immunoSEQ multiplex PCR; TCRdb holds only in-frame clones, not every one. Of approximately 450,000 clones detected, more than 80% appear once; the ten largest clones hold about 1.1%. This chain links TRBV10-3 with TRBJ2-1; the match to TRBD2 covers 9 bases. The sequence was obtained from a man aged 25-45 years who had recovered from COVID-19. Input material: PBMCs or T cells enriched from blood (not recorded which). The CDR3 here is CAIRVTSGGDNEQFF. CDR3 sequence (DNA): TGTGCCATCAGGGTGACTAGCGGAGGGGACAATGAGCAGTTCTTC.